This paragraph reports one T cell receptor (beta chain). Its antigen remains undetermined. No base-level quality is on record; no much larger clone is a single base apart. This sample is part of a study of T cells in Graves' hyperthyroidism and ophthalmopathy (dated by TCRdb to about 2019). General notes on the study: Peripheral blood was sampled at the time of initial diagnosis, prior to any treatment. Thyroid tissue and blood T-cell repertoires from about 6 Graves' hyperthyroidism patients were also compared in the study. After blood sampling, hyperthyroidism patients were treated with methimazole at a starting dose of 30 mg daily, and ophthalmopathy patients were treated with high-dose intravenous methylprednisolone. The 90 or so discovery patients were randomly split 7:3 into training and test sets. Prospective prediction of ophthalmopathy was tested in an independent validation cohort consisting of about 20 hyperthyroidism patients and some 15 patients who later progressed to ophthalmopathy. To identify TCR V-J signatures that set the groups apart, the researchers used a discovery cohort of about a hundred patients, made up of 43 with Graves' ophthalmopathy and about 60 with stable Graves' hyperthyroidism. According to the paper, TCR Vbeta CDR3 sequencing was carried out on over 130 peripheral blood samples, which came from more than 40 ophthalmopathy, 70 to 80 hyperthyroidism and approximately 17 progressor patients.

TCR beta CDR3 regions were amplified from RNA transcripts. The TCR CDR3 was subjected to a first round of RT-PCR using the HTBI primer set and the Qiagen OneStep RT-PCR kit. Libraries were constructed in a second round of multiplex PCR, after which size selection and purification were performed. Paired-end sequencing of the libraries was performed with 100 bp reads on an Illumina HiSeq2000. The study's processing was this. SOAPnuke was used to process the raw data, with reads discarded if the reads contained adapters or uncalled bases, had a mean Phred below 15, or lacked an exact constant-primer or identifier match. COPE v1.2.5 was used to merge the high-quality paired reads, and each unique nucleotide sequence was defined as a clonotype. Clonotypes were aligned to IMGT TRBV, TRBD and TRBJ reference segments using MiTCR v1.1. The analysis included only V-J combinations with a frequency above 0.0001, which together covered 99% to 99.2% of the repertoires. A TCS score was defined as the ratio of F50 (clonal expansion) to E x V (chaos), with BLOSUM62-based TCRdist applied between CDR3 peptides within each V-J. Welch's t-statistics and random forest reduced 500 to 550 V-J features to 13, which were used in a naive Bayes classifier (R e1071). Through fastp at Q25 and MiXCR, TCRdb rebuilt clones from the public reads, retaining in-frame beta chains. Each entry is one CDR3 protein sequence, shown with its most common DNA and genes. The V and J calls and clone size come from TCRdb's table, not from the authors' own analysis. A total of around 360,000 distinct CDR3 sequences appear in this sample, around 15% of them only once. The top ten hold around 20% of the sample.

Looking up the germline V gene (reference sequence) yields CDR1 LNHDA and CDR2 SQIVND. The CDR3 holds 16 amino acids from the cysteine to the phenylalanine. Kept here is only the CDR3 DNA, which spans 48 bases and is read in frame from base 1. The germline ends are 18 bases apart after V is trimmed by 6 bases and J by 1 base. The study at large found these results: Ophthalmopathy was separated from stable hyperthyroidism by a 13 V-J signature model, with roughly 88% sensitivity and about 81% specificity obtained in cross-validation and 80%/75% obtained in testing. No statistical method was used to set the sample size in advance, and investigators knew the group allocation. Most expanded thyroid clonotypes (frequency above 0.001) were also detected in blood, suggesting blood repertoires may reflect thyroid immune responses. In validation, progression to ophthalmopathy was predicted by the model with 70% to 71% sensitivity and roughly 72% specificity, a median of roughly six months before onset.

Ophthalmopathy patients had moderately to severely active disease, with a Clinical Activity Score of 3 or more, a NOSPECS grade of 4 or more, and a disease duration of less than 3 months. The study excluded patients with uncontrolled infections, other autoimmune diseases, pregnancy or lactation. Clinical symptoms, serum thyroxine and TRAb, thyroid ultrasound, and orbital computed tomography formed the basis for the diagnoses. Ficoll-Paque density gradient centrifugation was used to isolate PBMCs from around 9.1 ml of fresh peripheral blood. Total RNA was extracted using Trizol reagent, and RNA quality was assessed on an Agilent 2100 Bioanalyzer.

The clonotype originates from a woman aged 55 to 70 with Graves' ophthalmopathy. The sequenced material came from blood. The chain is made from TRBV19 and TRBJ1-1; the D gene lacks a confident call. CDR3 protein: CASRSRAGSSNTEAFF. The DNA reads TGTGCCAGTAGGAGTCGGGCGGGCAGCTCGAACACTGAAGCTTTCTTT.